A selection of T cell receptor beta chains follows, all from one sample in a study of tumor-infiltrating lymphocytes in oesophageal squamous cell carcinoma. A single record per CDR3 protein comes from TCRdb applying MiXCR to the PCR reads. The sample carries 16,000 or so distinct CDR3 sequences, around 40% recorded once. The sequencing sample was made of blood. These receptors all stem from a female donor with esophageal squamous cell carcinoma. Each CDR3 is given with its conserved first and last residue. Fields, in order: D gene, J gene, V gene, clone size, CDR3 protein, CDR3 DNA. A D gene is named only where the DNA matches it firmly. Size tells how often a clone was seen (once, few, many) or the class of an expanded clone, and some rows leave it out.

.	TRBJ2-1	TRBV7-6	.	CASSLVQGTPYNEQFF	TGTGCCAGCAGCTTAGTCCAAGGGACTCCCTACAATGAGCAGTTCTTC
TRBD2	TRBJ2-1	TRBV6-8	few	CASSYGTSGSGQFF	TGTGCCAGCAGTTATGGGACTAGCGGGAGCGGGCAGTTCTTC
.	TRBJ1-2	TRBV12-3/TRBV12-4	many	CASSRVRPNYGYTF	TGTGCCAGCAGCCGAGTACGGCCTAACTATGGCTACACCTTC
.	TRBJ2-5	TRBV10-3	.	CAISVDRENEQLF	TGTGCCATCAGTGTGGACCGGGAGAATGAGCAGTTATTC
TRBD2	TRBJ2-3	TRBV6-2/TRBV6-3	many	CASSYQRGSVDTQYF	TGTGCCAGCAGTTACCAGCGGGGGTCGGTAGATACGCAGTATTTT
.	TRBJ2-2	TRBV5-6	many	CASSFLVTGELFF	TGTGCCAGCAGCTTTCTAGTTACCGGGGAGCTGTTTTTT
.	TRBJ1-3	TRBV12-3/TRBV12-4	many	CASGKGTGNTIYF	TGTGCCAGTGGAAAGGGGACTGGAAACACCATATATTTT
.	TRBJ1-2	TRBV7-8	.	CASSINRNYGYTF	TGTGCCAGCAGCATCAATCGGAACTATGGCTACACCTTC
TRBD1	TRBJ2-7	TRBV6-1	medium-sized	CASSMTGGYVDEQYF	TGTGCCAGCAGTATGACAGGGGGCTATGTCGACGAGCAGTACTTC
.	TRBJ2-1	TRBV20-1	few	CSATRDGNEQFF	TGCAGTGCTACCCGGGACGGGAATGAGCAGTTCTTC
TRBD1	TRBJ1-2	TRBV7-3	medium-sized	CASSPQTGPYGYTF	TGTGCCAGCAGCCCTCAGACAGGGCCATATGGCTACACCTTC
.	TRBJ2-6	TRBV27	many	CASTVTYSGANVLTF	TGTGCCAGCACCGTGACTTACTCTGGGGCCAACGTCCTGACTTTC
.	TRBJ2-1	TRBV18	many	CASSPRTTSYNEQFF	TGTGCCAGCTCACCAAGGACTACTTCCTACAATGAGCAGTTCTTC
TRBD2	TRBJ2-2	TRBV7-8	many	CASSLGTSGGELFF	TGTGCCAGCAGCTTAGGGACTAGCGGGGGGGAGCTGTTTTTT
TRBD1	TRBJ2-1	TRBV30	.	CAWSTDRGYNEQFF	TGTGCCTGGAGCACGGACAGGGGCTACAATGAGCAGTTCTTC
.	TRBJ1-1	TRBV7-3	medium-sized	CASSSQQYTEAFF	TGTGCCAGCAGCTCACAACAGTACACTGAAGCTTTCTTT
.	TRBJ1-4	TRBV7-2	.	CASSARDLNEKLFF	TGTGCCAGCAGCGCCCGGGATCTGAATGAAAAACTGTTTTTT
TRBD1	TRBJ1-1	TRBV7-9	medium-sized	CASSSKGTGSILNTEAFF	TGTGCCAGCAGTTCTAAAGGGACAGGGAGTATCTTGAACACTGAAGCTTTCTTT
TRBD2	TRBJ2-7	TRBV4-1	.	CASSQDLAGGNEQYF	TGCGCCAGCAGCCAAGATCTAGCGGGAGGAAACGAGCAGTACTTC
.	TRBJ2-2	TRBV29-1	few	CSVDADTGELFF	TGCAGCGTTGACGCAGACACCGGGGAGCTGTTTTTT
.	TRBJ1-1	TRBV12-3/TRBV12-4	.	CASSLIGYTGELYF	TGTGCCAGCAGTTTAATAGGCTACACCGGGGAGCTGTATTTT
TRBD1	TRBJ2-7	TRBV12-3/TRBV12-4	many	CASHDRGSLYEQYF	TGTGCCAGCCATGACAGGGGATCCCTCTACGAGCAGTACTTC
.	TRBJ1-2	TRBV19	many	CASSIGGGLSTGYTF	TGTGCCAGTAGTATAGGGGGGGGCCTCTCAACTGGCTACACCTTC
.	TRBJ2-2	TRBV27	many	CASSLTPTGRWTGELFF	TGTGCCAGCAGCCTCACCCCGACTGGGAGGTGGACCGGGGAGCTGTTTTTT
TRBD2	TRBJ2-5	TRBV4-3	many	CASSQDAGLAGVRQYF	TGCGCCAGCAGCCAAGATGCGGGACTAGCGGGAGTTAGGCAGTACTTC
.	TRBJ2-7	TRBV7-8	.	CASSLVGAGVNEQYF	TGTGCCAGCAGCTTAGTGGGGGCCGGGGTCAATGAGCAGTACTTC
.	TRBJ2-2	TRBV12-3/TRBV12-4	many	CASSSDQGGTGELFF	TGTGCCAGCAGTTCTGACCAGGGAGGTACCGGGGAGCTGTTTTTT
.	TRBJ2-3	TRBV12-3/TRBV12-4	.	CASSPPNGDGQYF	TGTGCCAGCAGCCCCCCTAACGGCGATGGGCAGTATTTT
.	TRBJ2-4	TRBV19	many	CASRIGAALAKNIQYF	TGTGCCAGTAGGATCGGGGCAGCCCTAGCCAAAAACATTCAGTACTTC
.	TRBJ1-1	TRBV7-4	.	CASSFSGELYF	TGTGCCAGCAGCTTTTCCGGGGAGCTGTATTTT
.	TRBJ1-1	TRBV28	medium-sized	CASIEGGVNTEAFF	TGTGCCAGCATTGAGGGGGGCGTAAACACTGAAGCTTTCTTT
.	TRBJ1-1	TRBV15	.	CATPNLTGSEAFF	TGTGCCACACCGAACCTTACGGGATCTGAAGCTTTCTTT
.	TRBJ2-5	TRBV20-1	.	CSARDRGYRGETQYF	TGCAGTGCTAGAGATAGGGGGTACCGGGGGGAGACCCAGTACTTC
TRBD1	TRBJ1-2	TRBV7-3	medium-sized	CASSLTDRDSGYTF	TGTGCCAGCAGCTTAACGGACAGGGACTCTGGCTACACCTTC
.	TRBJ2-1	TRBV7-2	few	CASSFSAGSQETQFF	TGTGCCAGCAGCTTCTCGGCCGGGAGTCAAGAGACCCAGTTCTTC
.	TRBJ2-5	TRBV11-1	.	CASSLVFGSTVQETQYF	TGTGCCAGCAGCTTAGTTTTCGGCAGTACTGTTCAAGAGACCCAGTACTTC
TRBD2	TRBJ2-1	TRBV28	.	CASSLMSGGPYNEQFF	TGTGCCAGCAGTCTCATGTCGGGAGGGCCCTACAATGAGCAGTTCTTC
.	TRBJ2-1	TRBV11-3	.	CASSLAQGGNEQFF	TGTGCCAGCAGCTTAGCTCAGGGTGGGAATGAGCAGTTCTTC
.	TRBJ1-2	TRBV12-3/TRBV12-4	medium-sized	CASSRLPGSDGYTF	TGTGCCAGCAGCCGCCTCCCGGGTAGCGATGGCTACACCTTC
.	TRBJ2-5	TRBV7-8	.	CASSLTGPQETQYF	TGTGCCAGCAGCTTAACAGGCCCCCAAGAGACCCAGTACTTC